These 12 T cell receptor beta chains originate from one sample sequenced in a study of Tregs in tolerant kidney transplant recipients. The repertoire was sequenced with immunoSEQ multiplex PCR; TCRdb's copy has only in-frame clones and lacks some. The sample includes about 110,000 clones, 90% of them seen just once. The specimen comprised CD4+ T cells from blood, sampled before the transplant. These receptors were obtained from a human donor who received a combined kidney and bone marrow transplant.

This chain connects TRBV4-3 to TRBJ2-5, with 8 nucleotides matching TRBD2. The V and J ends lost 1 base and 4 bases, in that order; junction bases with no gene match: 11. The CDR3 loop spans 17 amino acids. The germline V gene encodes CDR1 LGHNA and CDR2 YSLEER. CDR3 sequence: CASSQGNKAGVGETQYF. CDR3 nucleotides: TGCGCCAGCAGCCAAGGCAATAAAGCGGGAGTGGGAGAGACCCAGTACTTC.

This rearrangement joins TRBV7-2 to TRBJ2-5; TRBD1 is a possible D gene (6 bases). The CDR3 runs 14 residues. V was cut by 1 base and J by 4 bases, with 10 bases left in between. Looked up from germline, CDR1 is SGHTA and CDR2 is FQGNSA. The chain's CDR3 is CASSLGGPTETQYF. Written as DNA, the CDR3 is TGTGCCAGCAGCTTAGGGGGGCCTACAGAGACCCAGTACTTC.

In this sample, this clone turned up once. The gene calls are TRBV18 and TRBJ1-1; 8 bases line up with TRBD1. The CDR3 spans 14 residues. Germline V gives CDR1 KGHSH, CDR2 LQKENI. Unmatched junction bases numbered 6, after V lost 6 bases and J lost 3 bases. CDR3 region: CASSLETGDTEAFF. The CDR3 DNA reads TGTGCCAGCTCCCTAGAGACAGGGGACACTGAAGCTTTCTTT. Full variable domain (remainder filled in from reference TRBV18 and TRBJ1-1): NAGVMQNPRHLVRRRGQEARLRCSPMKGHSHVYWYRQLPEEGLKFMVYLQKENIIDESGMPKERFSAEFPKEGPSILRIQQVVRGDSAAYFCASSLETGDTEAFFGQGTRLTVV.

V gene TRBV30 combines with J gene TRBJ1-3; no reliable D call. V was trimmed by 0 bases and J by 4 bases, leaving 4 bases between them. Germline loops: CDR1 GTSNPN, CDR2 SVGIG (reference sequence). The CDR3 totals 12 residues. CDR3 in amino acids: CAWSVSGNTIYF. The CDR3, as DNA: TGTGCCTGGAGTGTATCGGGAAACACCATATATTTT. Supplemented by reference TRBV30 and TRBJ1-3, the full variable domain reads SQTIHQWPATLVQPVGSPLSLECTVEGTSNPNLYWYRQAAGRGLQLLFYSVGIGQISSEVPQNLSASRPQDRQFILSSKKLLLSDSGFYLCAWSVSGNTIYFGEGSWLTVV.

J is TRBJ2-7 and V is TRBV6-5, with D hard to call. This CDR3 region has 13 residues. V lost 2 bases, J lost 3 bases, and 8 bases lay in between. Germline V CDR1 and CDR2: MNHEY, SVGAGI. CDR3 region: CASSYDKSYEQYF. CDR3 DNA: TGTGCCAGCAGTTACGACAAAAGCTACGAGCAGTACTTC.

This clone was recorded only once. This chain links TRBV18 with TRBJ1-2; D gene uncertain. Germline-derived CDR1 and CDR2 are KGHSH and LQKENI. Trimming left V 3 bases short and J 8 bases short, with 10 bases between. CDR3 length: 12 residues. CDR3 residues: CASSPNPQGYTF. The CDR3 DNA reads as TGTGCCAGCTCACCGAATCCACAAGGCTACACCTTC.

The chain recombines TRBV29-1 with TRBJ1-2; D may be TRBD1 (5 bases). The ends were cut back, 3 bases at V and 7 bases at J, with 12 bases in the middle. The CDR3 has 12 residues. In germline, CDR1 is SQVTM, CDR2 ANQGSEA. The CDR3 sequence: CSVDSGRSGYTF. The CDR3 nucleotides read TGCAGCGTTGATTCAGGGCGGTCTGGCTACACCTTC. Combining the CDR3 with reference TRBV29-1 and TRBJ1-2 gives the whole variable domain SAVISQKPSRDICQRGTSLTIQCQVDSQVTMMFWYRQQPGQSLTLIATANQGSEATYESGFVIDKFPISRPNLTFSTLTVSNMSPEDSSIYLCSVDSGRSGYTFGSGTRLTVV.

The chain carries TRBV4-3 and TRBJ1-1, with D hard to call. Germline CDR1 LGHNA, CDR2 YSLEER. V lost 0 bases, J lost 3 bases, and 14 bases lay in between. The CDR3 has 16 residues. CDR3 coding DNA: TGCGCCAGCAGCCAAGATTCGGCGGCCCGGGACACTGAAGCTTTCTTT. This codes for CASSQDSAARDTEAFF.

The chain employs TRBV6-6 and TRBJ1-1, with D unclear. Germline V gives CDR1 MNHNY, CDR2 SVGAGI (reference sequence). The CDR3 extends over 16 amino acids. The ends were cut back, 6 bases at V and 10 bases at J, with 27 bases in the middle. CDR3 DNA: TGTGCCAGCAGGAGAGCGGAGAGGGTTATGGTCCAAGGAGCTTTCTTT. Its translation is CASRRAERVMVQGAFF.

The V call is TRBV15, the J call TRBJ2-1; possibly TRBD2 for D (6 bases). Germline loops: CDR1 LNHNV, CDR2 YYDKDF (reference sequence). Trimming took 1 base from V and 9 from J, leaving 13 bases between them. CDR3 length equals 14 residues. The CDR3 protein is CATSRVDLEGEQFF. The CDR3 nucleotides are TGTGCCACCAGCAGAGTGGACCTGGAGGGTGAGCAGTTCTTC.

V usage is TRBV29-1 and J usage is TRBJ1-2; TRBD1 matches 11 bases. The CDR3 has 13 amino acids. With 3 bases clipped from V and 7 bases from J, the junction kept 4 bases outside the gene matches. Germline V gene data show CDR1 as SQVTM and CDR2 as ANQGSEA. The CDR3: CSVDWDRGSGYTF. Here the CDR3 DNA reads TGCAGCGTTGATTGGGACAGGGGGTCTGGCTACACCTTC.

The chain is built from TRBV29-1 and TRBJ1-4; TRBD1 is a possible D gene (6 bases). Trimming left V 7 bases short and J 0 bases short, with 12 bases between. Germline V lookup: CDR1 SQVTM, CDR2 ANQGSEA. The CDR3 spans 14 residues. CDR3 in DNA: TGCAGCGCAACCAGGGGCTCAACTAATGAAAAACTGTTTTTT. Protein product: CSATRGSTNEKLFF.